This T cell receptor (beta chain) is drawn from a study of T cell responses to AZD1222 COVID-19 vaccine. General study results and limits: It should be noted that donors were predominantly white British and more often female, and clonal diversity was possibly underestimated.

The data were produced by immunoSEQ multiplex PCR, yet TCRdb's version contains in-frame clones alone and is incomplete. The repertoire includes around 190,000 clones, 90% to 95% of them detected once, and 1.6% sits in the top ten. The length of the CDR3 is 15 residues. Trimming removed 1 base at V and 2 bases at J, with 9 bases between. The germline CDR1 and CDR2 sequences are MDHEN and SYDVKM. Remarks on this clone: Its specificity is not known.

Investigators merged groups given second doses at roughly 4 or roughly 12 weeks. The source of this sequence is an adult who received the AZD1222 COVID-19 vaccine. The V and J genes are TRBV28 and TRBJ1-3; D unclear. Sequences were derived from peripheral blood, sampled 28 days after the second AZD1222 dose. CDR3 nucleotides: TGTGCCAGCAGTTTATTGGGCAGTCCTGGAAACACCATATATTTT. This translates into CASSLLGSPGNTIYF. Full variable domain (rest looked up from reference TRBV28 and TRBJ1-3): DVKVTQSSRYLVKRTGEKVFLECVQDMDHENMFWYRQDPGLGLRLIYFSYDVKMKEKGDIPEGYSVSREKKERFSLILESASTNQTSMYLCASSLLGSPGNTIYFGEGSWLTVV.